This T cell receptor (beta chain) was identified in a study of graft-versus-host responses after intestinal transplantation. CDR3 length: 19 amino acids. CDR1 is ENHRY, CDR2 SYGVKD, per germline. J gave up 3 bases and V 1 base, and 9 bases lay outside the gene matches. With respect to this clone: Its target is unknown.

The repertoire was sequenced with immunoSEQ multiplex PCR; TCRdb's copy has only in-frame clones and lacks some. The profile shows approximately 100,000 clones, more than 70% of them singletons. Study observations and caveats: GvH clones were identified in recipient marrow, with some first appearing in ileum or blood.

Sequencing used PBMCs, obtained 255 days after intestinal transplant. The TCR originated in a human patient who received an intestinal transplant, so some T cells may come from the graft donor. This chain links TRBV10-3 with TRBJ2-3, with 14 bases identical to TRBD2. The CDR3 region has the DNA TGTGCCATCAGTGAGTTAGAGACTAGCGGGGGGGCCGGGACAGATACGCAGTATTTT. As protein: CAISELETSGGAGTDTQYF.